This TCR beta chain was recorded in a study of blood T cell repertoires in COVID-19. This clone was recorded only once. V gave up 8 bases and J gave up 4 bases; unmatched junction bases: 5. CDR3 size: 13 residues. The germline V gene has CDR1 LNHDA and CDR2 SQIVND (reference sequence). TCRdb's table, derived via immunoSEQ multiplex PCR, lists solely in-frame clones and lacks some. The sample includes some 180,000 clones, 84% seen only once; the top ten take under 4%. The chain has TRBV19 and TRBJ1-2; 9 positions agree with TRBD1. This receptor was taken from a woman under 40 who had been exposed to COVID-19. Input material: PBMCs or T cells enriched from blood (not recorded which). CDR3 residues: CASAPGQGYGYTF. CDR3 DNA: TGTGCCAGTGCTCCGGGACAGGGCTATGGCTACACCTTC.